The sequence of this T cell receptor beta chain was determined in a study of control samples from healthy donors and cancer patients. TCRdb's table, derived via immunoSEQ multiplex PCR, lists solely in-frame clones and lacks some. Found here are 35,000 to 50,000 clones, about 87% of them singletons; the top ten hold roughly 10%. The TCR sequence derives from an older woman with lung cancer. Specimen: PBMCs.

For the CDR3, the DNA is TGTGCCACCGGGCGGGGAGATACGCAGTATTTT. Protein product: CATGRGDTQYF. This chain connects TRBV24-1 to TRBJ2-3, with D perhaps TRBD2 (6 bases). CDR3 length: 11 amino acids. V lost 9 bases to trimming and J lost 5 bases, with 8 bases between them. In germline, CDR1 is KGHDR, CDR2 SFDVKD.